This T cell receptor (beta chain) is from a study of T cell responses to AZD1222 COVID-19 vaccine. Study observations and caveats: Seropositive at baseline were only 5 to 7 AZD1222 recipients.

Profiled with immunoSEQ multiplex PCR; TCRdb holds only in-frame clones, not every one. The repertoire holds roughly 120,000 clones, with 75% to 90% as singletons. Of note for this clone: The antigen is unknown.

With 3 bases clipped from V and 5 bases from J, the junction kept 4 bases outside the gene matches. From germline, CDR1 is SEHNR and CDR2 FQNEAQ (reference sequence). The CDR3 length is 14 residues. The J gene is TRBJ2-3, the V gene TRBV7-9, with TRBD2 matching over 8 bases. The sequenced sample was peripheral blood, obtained 28 days after the second AZD1222 dose. This sequence originates from an adult who received the AZD1222 COVID-19 vaccine. The CDR3 region has the DNA TGTGCCAGCAGCTTGGGACTAGGAGGAGATACGCAGTATTTT. Translated: CASSLGLGGDTQYF. Full variable domain (rest looked up from reference TRBV7-9 and TRBJ2-3): DTGVSQNPRHKITKRGQNVTFRCDPISEHNRLYWYRQTLGQGPEFLTYFQNEAQLEKSRLLSDRFSAERPKGSFSTLEIQRTEQGDSAMYLCASSLGLGGDTQYFGPGTRLTVL.